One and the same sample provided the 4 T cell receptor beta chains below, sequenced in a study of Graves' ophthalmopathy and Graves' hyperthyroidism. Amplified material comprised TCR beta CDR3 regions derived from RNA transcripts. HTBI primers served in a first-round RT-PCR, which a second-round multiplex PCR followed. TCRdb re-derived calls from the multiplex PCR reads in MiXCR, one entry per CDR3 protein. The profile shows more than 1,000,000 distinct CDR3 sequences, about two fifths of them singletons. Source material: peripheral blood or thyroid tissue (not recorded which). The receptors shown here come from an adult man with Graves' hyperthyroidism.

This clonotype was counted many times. CDR3: CASGKGSTNTEAFF. The CDR3 DNA sequence: TGTGCCAGCGGGAAGGGGTCAACCAACACTGAAGCTTTCTTT. The chain couples TRBV19 to TRBJ1-1; D might be TRBD1 (5 bases). The CDR3 consists of 14 residues. Germline V gene lookup returns CDR1 LNHDA and CDR2 SQIVND (reference sequence). V was shortened by 9 bases and J by 2 bases, with 16 bases between the two germline ends.

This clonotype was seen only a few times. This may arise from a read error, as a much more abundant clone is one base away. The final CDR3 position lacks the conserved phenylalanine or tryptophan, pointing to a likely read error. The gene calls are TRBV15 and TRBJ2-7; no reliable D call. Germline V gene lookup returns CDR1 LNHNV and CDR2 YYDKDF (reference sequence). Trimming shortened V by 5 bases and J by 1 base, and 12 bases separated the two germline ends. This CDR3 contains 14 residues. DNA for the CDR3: TGTGCCACCAGCGGACCCGGTGAATCCTACGAGCAGTACCTC. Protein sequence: CATSGPGESYEQYL.

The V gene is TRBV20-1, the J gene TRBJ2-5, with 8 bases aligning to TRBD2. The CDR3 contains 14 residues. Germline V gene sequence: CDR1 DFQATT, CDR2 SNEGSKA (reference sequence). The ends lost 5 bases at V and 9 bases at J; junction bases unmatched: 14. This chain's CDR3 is CSAPGGIQGQPQYF. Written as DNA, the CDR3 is TGCAGTGCTCCGGGAGGGATTCAGGGTCAGCCCCAGTACTTC.

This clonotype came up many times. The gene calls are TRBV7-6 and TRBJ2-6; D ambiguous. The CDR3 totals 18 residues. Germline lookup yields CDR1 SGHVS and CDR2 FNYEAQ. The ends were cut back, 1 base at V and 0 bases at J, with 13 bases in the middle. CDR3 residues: CASSLEVLSRSGANVLTF. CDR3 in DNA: TGTGCCAGCAGCTTAGAGGTTCTGTCCCGCTCTGGGGCCAACGTCCTGACTTTC.